The sequence of this T cell receptor beta chain was determined in a study of T cells after yellow fever vaccination. TCRdb analysed the 5' RACE reads with MiXCR anew, one entry per CDR3 protein. The top ten clones hold under 20% of a sample with around 340,000 distinct CDR3 sequences, 8.7% of them seen once. The V and J ends lost 0 bases and 1 base respectively, with 16 bases between them. This CDR3 is 19 amino acids long. From germline, CDR1 is SGHAT and CDR2 FQDESV (reference sequence). Overall study results and limits: Some clonotypes were seen in both the CD4 and the CD8 compartments. These made up a small share and likely arose from convergent recombination. Though it reached lower strength, the secondary response hit its peak faster, day 5 versus 15. High-abundance clonotypes from the bulk population could contaminate FACS-sorted repertoires.

At least ten counts were recorded for this clonotype. The antigen remains undetermined. The sequenced sample was PBMCs, obtained on the day of the first yellow fever vaccination. The chain carries TRBV11-1 and TRBJ2-6, with a weak D call TRBD1 (5 bases). The TCR comes from a man aged 18 to 29 who received the YFV17D yellow fever vaccine. The DNA for the CDR3 is TGTGCCAGCAGCTTAGCTCCTGGTGGCAGGGAATCTGGGGCCAACGTCCTGACTTTC. Translated, it gives CASSLAPGGRESGANVLTF.